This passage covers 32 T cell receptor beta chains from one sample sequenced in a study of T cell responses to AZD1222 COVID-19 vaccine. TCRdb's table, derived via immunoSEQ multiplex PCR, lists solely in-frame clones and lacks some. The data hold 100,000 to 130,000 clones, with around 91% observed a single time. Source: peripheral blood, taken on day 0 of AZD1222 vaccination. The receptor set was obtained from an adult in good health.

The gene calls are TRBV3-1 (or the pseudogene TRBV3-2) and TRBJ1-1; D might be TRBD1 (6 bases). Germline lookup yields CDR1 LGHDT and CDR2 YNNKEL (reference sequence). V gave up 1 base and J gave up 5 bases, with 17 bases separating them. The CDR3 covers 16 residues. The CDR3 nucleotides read TGTGCCAGCAGCCAAGGGCTCGAGGGGGGAGGGACTGAAGCTTTCTTT. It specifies CASSQGLEGGGTEAFF.

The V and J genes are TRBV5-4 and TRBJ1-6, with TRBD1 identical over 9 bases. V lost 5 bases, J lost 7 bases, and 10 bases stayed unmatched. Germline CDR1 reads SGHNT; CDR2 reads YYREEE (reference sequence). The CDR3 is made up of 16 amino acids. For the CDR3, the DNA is TGTGCCAGCAGTTACGACAGGGGGAGTGGGAATTCACCCCTCCACTTT. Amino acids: CASSYDRGSGNSPLHF.

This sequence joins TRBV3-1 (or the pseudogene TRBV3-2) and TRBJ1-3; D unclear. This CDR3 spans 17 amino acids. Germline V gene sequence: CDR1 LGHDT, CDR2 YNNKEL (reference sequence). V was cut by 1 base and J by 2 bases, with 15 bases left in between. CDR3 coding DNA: TGTGCCAGCAGCCAAGGACCCAAAGTGGGCGCTGGAAACACCATATATTTT. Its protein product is CASSQGPKVGAGNTIYF.

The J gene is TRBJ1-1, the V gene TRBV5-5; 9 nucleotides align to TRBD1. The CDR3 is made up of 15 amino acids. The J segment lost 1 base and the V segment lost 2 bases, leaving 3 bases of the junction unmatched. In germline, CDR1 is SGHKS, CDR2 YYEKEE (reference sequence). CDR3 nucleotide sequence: TGTGCCAGCAGCTTACAGGGGGCCGGGAACACTGAAGCTTTCTTT. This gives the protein CASSLQGAGNTEAFF.

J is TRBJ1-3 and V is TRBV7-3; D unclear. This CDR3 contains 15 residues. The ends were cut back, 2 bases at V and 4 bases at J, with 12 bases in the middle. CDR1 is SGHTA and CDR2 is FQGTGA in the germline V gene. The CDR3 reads CASSLVPGPGNTIYF. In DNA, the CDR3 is TGTGCCAGCAGCTTAGTTCCGGGTCCAGGAAACACCATATATTTT.

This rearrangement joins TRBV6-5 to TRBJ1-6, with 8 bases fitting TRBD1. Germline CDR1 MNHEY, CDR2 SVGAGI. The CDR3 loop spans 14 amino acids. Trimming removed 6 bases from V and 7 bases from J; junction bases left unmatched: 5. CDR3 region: CASRGDRNNSPLHF. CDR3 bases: TGTGCCAGCAGGGGGGACAGGAACAATTCACCCCTCCACTTT.

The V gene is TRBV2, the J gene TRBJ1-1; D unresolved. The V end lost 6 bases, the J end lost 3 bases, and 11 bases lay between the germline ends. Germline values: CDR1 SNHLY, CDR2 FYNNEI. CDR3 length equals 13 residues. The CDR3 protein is CASSVRMDTEAFF. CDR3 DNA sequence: TGTGCCAGCAGCGTCAGGATGGACACTGAAGCTTTCTTT.

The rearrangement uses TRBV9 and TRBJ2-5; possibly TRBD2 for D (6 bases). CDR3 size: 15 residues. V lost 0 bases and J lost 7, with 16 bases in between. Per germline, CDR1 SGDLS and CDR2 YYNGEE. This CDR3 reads CASSVAGGGVPTQYF. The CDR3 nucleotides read TGTGCCAGCAGCGTAGCTGGTGGCGGGGTCCCGACCCAGTACTTC.

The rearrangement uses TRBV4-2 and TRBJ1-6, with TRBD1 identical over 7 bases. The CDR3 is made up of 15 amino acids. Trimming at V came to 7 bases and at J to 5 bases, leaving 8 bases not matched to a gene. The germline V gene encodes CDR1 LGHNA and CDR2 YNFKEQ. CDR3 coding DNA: TGTGCCAGCAACACTAACAGGGGAAATAATTCACCCCTCCACTTT. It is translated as CASNTNRGNNSPLHF.

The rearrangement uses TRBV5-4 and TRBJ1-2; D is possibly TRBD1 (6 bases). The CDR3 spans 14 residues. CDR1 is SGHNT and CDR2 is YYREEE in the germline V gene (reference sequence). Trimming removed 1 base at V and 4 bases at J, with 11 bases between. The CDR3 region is CASSLRGGGYGYTF. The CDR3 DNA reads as TGTGCCAGCAGCTTGAGGGGGGGAGGCTATGGCTACACCTTC.

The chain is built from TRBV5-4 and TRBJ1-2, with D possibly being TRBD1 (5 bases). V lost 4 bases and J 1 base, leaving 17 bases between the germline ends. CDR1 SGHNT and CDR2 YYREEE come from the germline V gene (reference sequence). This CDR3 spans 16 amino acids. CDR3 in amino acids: CASSMLWGKDNYGYTF. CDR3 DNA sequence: TGTGCCAGCAGCATGCTGTGGGGGAAGGATAACTATGGCTACACCTTC.

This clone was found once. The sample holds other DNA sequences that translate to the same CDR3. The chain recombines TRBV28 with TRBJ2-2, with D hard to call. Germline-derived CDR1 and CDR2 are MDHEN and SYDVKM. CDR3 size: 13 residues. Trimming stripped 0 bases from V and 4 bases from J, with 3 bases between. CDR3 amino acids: CASSLWGTGELFF. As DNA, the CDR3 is TGTGCCAGCAGTTTATGGGGCACCGGGGAGCTGTTTTTT.

The chain's CDR3 is CATFRDSTEAFF. DNA for the CDR3: TGTGCCACTTTTCGTGATAGCACTGAAGCTTTCTTT. The V and J genes are TRBV18 and TRBJ1-1, with D hard to call. The germline gives CDR1 KGHSH, CDR2 LQKENI. The CDR3 consists of 12 residues. Trimming stripped 10 bases from V and 4 bases from J, with 13 bases between.

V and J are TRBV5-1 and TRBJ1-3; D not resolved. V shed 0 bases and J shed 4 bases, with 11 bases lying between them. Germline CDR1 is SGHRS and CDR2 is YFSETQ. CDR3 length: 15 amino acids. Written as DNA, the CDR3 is TGCGCCAGCAGCTTGGGTAACAGCCTCGGAAACACCATATATTTT. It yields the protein CASSLGNSLGNTIYF.

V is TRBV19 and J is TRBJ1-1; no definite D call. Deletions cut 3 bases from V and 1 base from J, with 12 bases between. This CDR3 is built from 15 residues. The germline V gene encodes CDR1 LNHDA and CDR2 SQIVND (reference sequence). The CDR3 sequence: CASSIARTGNTEAFF. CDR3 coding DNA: TGTGCCAGTAGTATCGCCAGGACGGGGAACACTGAAGCTTTCTTT. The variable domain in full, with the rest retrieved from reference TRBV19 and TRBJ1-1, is DGGITQSPKYLFRKEGQNVTLSCEQNLNHDAMYWYRQDPGQGLRLIYYSQIVNDFQKGDIAEGYSVSREKKESFPLTVTSAQKNPTAFYLCASSIARTGNTEAFFGQGTRLTVV.

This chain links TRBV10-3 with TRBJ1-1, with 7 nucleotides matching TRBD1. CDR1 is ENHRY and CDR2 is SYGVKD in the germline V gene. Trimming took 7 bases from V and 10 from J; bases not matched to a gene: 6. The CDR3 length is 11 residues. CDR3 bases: TGTGCCATCACTGACAGGGAAGTAGCTTTCTTT. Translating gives CAITDREVAFF.

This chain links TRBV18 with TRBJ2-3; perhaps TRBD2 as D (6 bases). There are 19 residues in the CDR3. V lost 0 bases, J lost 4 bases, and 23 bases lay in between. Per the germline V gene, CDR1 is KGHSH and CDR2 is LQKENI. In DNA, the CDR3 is TGTGCCAGCTCACCACCCCCTAGACTGATGGGAGCTAGCGCAGATACGCAGTATTTT. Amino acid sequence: CASSPPPRLMGASADTQYF.

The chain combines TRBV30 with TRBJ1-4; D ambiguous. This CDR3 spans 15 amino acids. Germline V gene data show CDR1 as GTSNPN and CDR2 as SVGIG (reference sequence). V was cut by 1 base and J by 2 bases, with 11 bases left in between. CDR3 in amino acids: CAWSAPLTTNEKLFF. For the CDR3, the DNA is TGTGCCTGGAGTGCCCCCCTCACGACTAATGAAAAACTGTTTTTT.

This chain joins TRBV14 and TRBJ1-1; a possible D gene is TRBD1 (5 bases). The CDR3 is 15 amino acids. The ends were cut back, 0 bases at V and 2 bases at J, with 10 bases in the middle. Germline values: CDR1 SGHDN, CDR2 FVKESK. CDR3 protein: CASSQDLGVNTEAFF. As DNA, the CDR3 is TGTGCCAGCAGCCAAGATTTGGGGGTAAACACTGAAGCTTTCTTT. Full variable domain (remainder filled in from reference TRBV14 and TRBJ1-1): EAGVTQFPSHSVIEKGQTVTLRCDPISGHDNLYWYRRVMGKEIKFLLHFVKESKQDESGMPNNRFLAERTGGTYSTLKVQPAELEDSGVYFCASSQDLGVNTEAFFGQGTRLTVV.

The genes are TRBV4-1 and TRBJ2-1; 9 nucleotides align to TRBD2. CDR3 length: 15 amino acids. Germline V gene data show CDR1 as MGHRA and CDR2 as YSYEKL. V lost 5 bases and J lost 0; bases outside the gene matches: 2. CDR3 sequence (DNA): TGCGCCAGCAGCTTTAGCGGGGGCTCCTACAATGAGCAGTTCTTC. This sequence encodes CASSFSGGSYNEQFF.

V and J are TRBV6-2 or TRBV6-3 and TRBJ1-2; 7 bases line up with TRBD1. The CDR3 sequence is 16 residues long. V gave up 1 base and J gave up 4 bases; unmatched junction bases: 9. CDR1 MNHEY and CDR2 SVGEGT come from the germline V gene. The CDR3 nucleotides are TGTGCCAGCAGTTACTTCGTCGCGTCAGGGGGCTATGGCTACACCTTC. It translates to CASSYFVASGGYGYTF.

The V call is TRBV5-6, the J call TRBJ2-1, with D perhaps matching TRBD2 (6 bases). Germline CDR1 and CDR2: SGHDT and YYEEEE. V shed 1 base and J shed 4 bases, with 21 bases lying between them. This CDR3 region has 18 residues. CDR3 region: CASSLYSLAGYYYNEQFF. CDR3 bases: TGTGCCAGCAGCTTGTATTCACTAGCAGGTTACTATTACAATGAGCAGTTCTTC.

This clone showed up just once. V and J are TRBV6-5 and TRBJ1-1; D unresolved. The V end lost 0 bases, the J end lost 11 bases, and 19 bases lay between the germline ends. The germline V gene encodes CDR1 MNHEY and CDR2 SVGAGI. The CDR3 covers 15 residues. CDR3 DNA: TGTGCCAGCAGTTACTCGATCCGGGTCCTCGGTCGGGCTTTCTTT. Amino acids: CASSYSIRVLGRAFF.

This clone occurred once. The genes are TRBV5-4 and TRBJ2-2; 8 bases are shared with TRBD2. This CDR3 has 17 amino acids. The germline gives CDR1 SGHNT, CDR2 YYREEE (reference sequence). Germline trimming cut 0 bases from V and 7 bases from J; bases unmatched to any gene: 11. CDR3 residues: CASSLAGPAGGVGELFF. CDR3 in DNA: TGTGCCAGCAGCTTGGCCGGCCCTGCGGGGGGCGTCGGGGAGCTGTTTTTT.

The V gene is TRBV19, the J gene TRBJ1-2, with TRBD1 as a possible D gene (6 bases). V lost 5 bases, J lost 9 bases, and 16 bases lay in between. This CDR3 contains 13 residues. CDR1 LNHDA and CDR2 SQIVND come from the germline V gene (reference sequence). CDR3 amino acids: CASSPGQRGSYTF. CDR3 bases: TGTGCCAGTAGTCCGGGACAACGTGGGAGCTACACCTTC.

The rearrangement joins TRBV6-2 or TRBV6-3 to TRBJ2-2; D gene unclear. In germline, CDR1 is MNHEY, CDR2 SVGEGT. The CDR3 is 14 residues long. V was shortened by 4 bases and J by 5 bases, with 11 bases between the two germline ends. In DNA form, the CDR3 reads TGTGCCAGCAGTTTAAATACCCAAACCGGGGAGCTGTTTTTT. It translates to CASSLNTQTGELFF.

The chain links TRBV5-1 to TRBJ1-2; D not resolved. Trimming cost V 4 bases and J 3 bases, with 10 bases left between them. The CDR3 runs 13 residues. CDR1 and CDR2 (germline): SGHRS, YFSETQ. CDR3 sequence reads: CASSPDWDYGYTF. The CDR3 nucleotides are TGCGCCAGCAGCCCGGACTGGGACTATGGCTACACCTTC.

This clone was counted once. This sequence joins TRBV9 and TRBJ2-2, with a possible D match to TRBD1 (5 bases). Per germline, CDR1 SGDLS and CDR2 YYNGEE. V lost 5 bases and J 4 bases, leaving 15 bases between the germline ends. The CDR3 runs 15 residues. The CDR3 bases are TGTGCCAGCAGTCCCCAGGGTCCCCCCACCGGGGAGCTGTTTTTT. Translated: CASSPQGPPTGELFF.

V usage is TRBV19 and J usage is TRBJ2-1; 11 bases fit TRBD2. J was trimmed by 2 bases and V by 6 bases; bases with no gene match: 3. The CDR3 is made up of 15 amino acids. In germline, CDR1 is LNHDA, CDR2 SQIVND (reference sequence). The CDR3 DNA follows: TGTGCCAGTAGCCGTAGCGGGGGGGCCTACAATGAGCAGTTCTTC. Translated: CASSRSGGAYNEQFF.

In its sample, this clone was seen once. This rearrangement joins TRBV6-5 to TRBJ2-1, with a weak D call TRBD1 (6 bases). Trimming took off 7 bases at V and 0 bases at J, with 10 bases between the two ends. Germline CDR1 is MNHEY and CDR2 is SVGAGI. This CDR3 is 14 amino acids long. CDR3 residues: CASTGVASYNEQFF. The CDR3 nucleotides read TGTGCCAGCACAGGGGTCGCCTCCTACAATGAGCAGTTCTTC.

The CDR3 DNA follows: TGTGCCAGCAGTTACGATGGGACACTCTCTGGCTACACCTTC. Its translation is CASSYDGTLSGYTF. V usage is TRBV6-6 and J usage is TRBJ1-2, with D tentatively TRBD1 (6 bases). Germline V gene lookup returns CDR1 MNHNY and CDR2 SVGAGI (reference sequence). Trimming removed 2 bases at V and 7 bases at J, with 14 bases between. The CDR3 has 14 residues.

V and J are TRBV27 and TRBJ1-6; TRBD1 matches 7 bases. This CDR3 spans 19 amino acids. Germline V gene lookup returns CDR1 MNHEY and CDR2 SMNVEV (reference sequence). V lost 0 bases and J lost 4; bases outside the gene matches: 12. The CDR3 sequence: CASSLSWTGTKRYNSPLHF. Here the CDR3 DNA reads TGTGCCAGCAGTTTATCTTGGACAGGTACCAAACGATATAATTCACCCCTCCACTTT.